This TCR beta chain was retrieved from a study of blood T cell repertoires in COVID-19 (dated by TCRdb to about 2020). With regard to the full study: The collaborator samples originated in the United States, Italy and Spain and spanned the acute and convalescent phases of COVID-19. The prospective study material was composed of cDNA or gDNA derived from T cells, B-cell-depleted T cells, or PBMCs. Deeply sampled blood TCRbeta repertoires from subjects exposed to, actively infected with, or recovered from COVID-19 were included in the dataset. The repertoires were released in a freely available public database intended as a resource for research on the immune response to SARS-CoV-2. The samples were drawn from the first 160 participants of the ongoing ImmuneRACE study and from 1,200 or so subjects provided by 6 global collaborators. Nearly every sample came with metadata listing a de-identified subject ID, COVID-19 status, age in years and sex. HLA class I and class II types, where available, came from metadata supplied by the sample provider rather than from assay-based typing.

As for this clone: The antigen this receptor binds is unknown. No quality values exist for individual bases; no much larger clone is one base distant.

What the authors observed across the whole study: The quantity of clinical and demographic metadata differed by source and by participant and was supplied without curation.

At one collaborating source in Seattle, patients were enrolled during active infection and were followed longitudinally through the course of disease. Collaborating institutions collected whole blood in K2EDTA tubes following their own protocols. For TCRbeta analysis, collaborator samples were shipped as frozen whole blood, as isolated PBMCs, or as DNA extracted from either sample type. TCRbeta CDR3 regions were amplified from genomic DNA using the immunoSEQ Assay, a bias-controlled multiplex PCR. As for how the authors treated the data: The number of nucleated cells in each sample was estimated by amplification of reference gene primers within the assay. To quantify the absolute abundance of each unique TCRbeta CDR3 rearrangement, sequence reads were collapsed and filtered. For each sample, productive Simpson clonality was calculated by taking the square root of Simpson's diversity index across productive rearrangements. In TCRdb, the immuneACCESS table is reduced to in-frame sequences with V and J assigned. These tables do not hold every clone; where another copy was compared, an unresolved V gene accounts for under half, and the others remain unexplained. The V and J calls and clone size come from that table; D and trimming were worked out from the DNA. The sample contains hundreds of thousands of clones, more than 80% of them found a single time. About 1.3% of the sample is in the top ten clones.

Specimen: peripheral blood. The clonotype comes from a woman aged 25 to 45 with COVID-19, enrolled during active disease.

The CDR3: CASSPGRTSTDTQYF. The nucleotide sequence is given as TGTGCCAGCAGCCCCGGGCGGACTAGCACAGATACGCAGTATTTT. This chain joins TRBV9 to TRBJ2-3; the D gene is possibly TRBD2, with 5 bases matching. Its CDR3 holds 15 amino acids, cysteine through phenylalanine. The read is trimmed to its CDR3 DNA, 45 bases read in frame from base 1. CDR1 and CDR2, per the germline V gene, are SGDLS and YYNGEE. Relative to germline, V is 4 bases shorter and J is 0 bases shorter, with 12 bases between their ends.